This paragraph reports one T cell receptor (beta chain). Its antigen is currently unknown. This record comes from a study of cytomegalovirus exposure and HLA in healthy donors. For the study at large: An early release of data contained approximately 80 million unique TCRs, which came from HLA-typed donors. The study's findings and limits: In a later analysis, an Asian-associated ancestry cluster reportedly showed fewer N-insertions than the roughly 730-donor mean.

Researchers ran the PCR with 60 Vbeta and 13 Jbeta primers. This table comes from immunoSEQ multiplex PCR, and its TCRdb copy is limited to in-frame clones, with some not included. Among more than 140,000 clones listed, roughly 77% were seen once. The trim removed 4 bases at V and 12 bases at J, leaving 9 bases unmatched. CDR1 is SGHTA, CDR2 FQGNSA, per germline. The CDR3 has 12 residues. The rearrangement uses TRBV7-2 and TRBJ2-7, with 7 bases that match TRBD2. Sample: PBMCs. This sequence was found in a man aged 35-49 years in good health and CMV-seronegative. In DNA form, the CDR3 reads TGTGCCAGCAGCTCTACGACTAGCCTTCCGTACTTC. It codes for CASSSTTSLPYF.